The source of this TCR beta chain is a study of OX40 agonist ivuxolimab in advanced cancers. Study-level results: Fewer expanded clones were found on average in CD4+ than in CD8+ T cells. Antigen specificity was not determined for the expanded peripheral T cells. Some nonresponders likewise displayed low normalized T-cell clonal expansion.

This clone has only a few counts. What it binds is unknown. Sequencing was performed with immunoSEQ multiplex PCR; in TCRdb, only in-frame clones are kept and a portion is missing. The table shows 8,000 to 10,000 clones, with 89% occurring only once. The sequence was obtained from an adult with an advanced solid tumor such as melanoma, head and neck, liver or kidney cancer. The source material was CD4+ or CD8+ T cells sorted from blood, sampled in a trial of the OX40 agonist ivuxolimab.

CDR3 sequence (DNA): TGTGCCAGCAGTGGGGCTAGGGCTCTCTACGAGCAGTACTTC. This encodes CASSGARALYEQYF. The chain carries TRBV2 and TRBJ2-7; unclear D gene. The V end lost 4 bases, the J end lost 3 bases, and 13 bases lay between the germline ends. The CDR3 has 14 residues. Germline CDR1 and CDR2: SNHLY and FYNNEI. Based on the CDR3 plus reference TRBV2 and TRBJ2-7, the full variable domain is EPEVTQTPSHQVTQMGQEVILRCVPISNHLYFYWYRQILGQKVEFLVSFYNNEISEKSEIFDDQFSVERPDGSNFTLKIRSTKLEDSAMYFCASSGARALYEQYFGPGTRLTVT.